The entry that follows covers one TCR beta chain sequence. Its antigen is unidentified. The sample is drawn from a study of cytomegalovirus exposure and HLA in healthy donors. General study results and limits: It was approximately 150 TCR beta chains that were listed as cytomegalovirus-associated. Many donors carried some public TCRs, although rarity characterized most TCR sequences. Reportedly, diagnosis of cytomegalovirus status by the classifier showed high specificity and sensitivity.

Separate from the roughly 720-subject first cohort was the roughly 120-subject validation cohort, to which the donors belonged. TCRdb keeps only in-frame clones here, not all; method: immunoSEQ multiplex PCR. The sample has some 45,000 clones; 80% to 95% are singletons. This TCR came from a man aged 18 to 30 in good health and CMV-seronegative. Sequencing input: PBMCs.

CDR3 nucleotides: TGTGCCAGCACCAAACAGGGCGTGTCCACCGGGGAGCTGTTTTTT. Translated: CASTKQGVSTGELFF. The chain links TRBV6-6 to TRBJ2-2, with TRBD1 as a possible D gene (6 bases). There are 15 residues in the CDR3. Per germline, CDR1 MNHNY and CDR2 SVGAGI (reference sequence). V was pared by 7 bases and J by 4 bases, with 16 bases between.